The rows below give T cell receptor beta chains drawn from one sample of a study of sequential checkpoint blockade in melanoma. This table comes from immunoSEQ multiplex PCR, and its TCRdb copy is limited to in-frame clones, with some not included. This sample has under 7,000 clones, with 87% found just once. The source was CD8+ T cells sorted from blood (inferred from file names), collected from a patient given nivolumab and ipilimumab in sequence. The receptors here all came from a human donor with melanoma. The CDR3 runs from the conserved cysteine through the conserved F or W. D genes are given only for firm matches. Where a row states a size, it is once, few, many or the class of an expanded clone; other rows omit it.

TRBD1	16	NA	TRBJ1-3	TRBV10-3	CAITPGQGPGGNTIYF	TGTGCCATAACCCCGGGACAGGGCCCGGGGGGAAACACCATATATTTT
TRBD1	16	NA	TRBJ2-3	TRBV10-3	CAISEFRGQDTDTQYF	TGTGCCATCAGTGAGTTCAGGGGGCAAGACACAGATACGCAGTATTTT
TRBD1	17	NA	TRBJ1-1	TRBV7-9	CASSLALGQGANTEAFF	TGTGCCAGCAGCCTAGCCTTGGGACAGGGGGCAAACACTGAAGCTTTCTTT
NA	14	NA	TRBJ2-1	TRBV2	CATLLPQGGNEQFF	TGTGCCACCCTCCTCCCTCAGGGGGGCAATGAGCAGTTCTTC
NA	16	NA	TRBJ2-7	TRBV6-1	CASSEIPGQAYYEQYF	TGTGCCAGCAGTGAAATCCCGGGACAAGCCTACTACGAGCAGTACTTC
NA	14	NA	TRBJ2-7	TRBV4-2	CASSLSGAPHEQYF	TGTGCCAGCAGCTTGTCAGGGGCGCCCCACGAGCAGTACTTC
NA	14	NA	TRBJ1-1	TRBV7-2	CASSLAGARTEAFF	TGTGCCAGCAGCTTAGCGGGGGCGCGTACTGAAGCTTTCTTT
TRBD1	15	NA	TRBJ2-7	TRBV7-8	CASSPIRTGGNEQYF	TGTGCCAGCAGCCCAATTCGGACAGGGGGCAACGAGCAGTACTTC
NA	13	once	TRBJ2-1	TRBV28	CASSLGHPNEQFF	TGTGCCAGCAGTTTAGGACACCCTAATGAGCAGTTCTTC
TRBD2	16	NA	TRBJ2-5	TRBV4-1	CASSHIAGGPLETQYF	TGCGCCAGCAGCCATATAGCGGGAGGGCCATTAGAGACCCAGTACTTC
TRBD2	14	NA	TRBJ2-3	TRBV5-4	CATGTSGWTDTQYF	TGTGCCACCGGGACTAGCGGGTGGACAGATACGCAGTATTTT
TRBD1	14	NA	TRBJ2-7	TRBV4-3	CASSLGQGAYEQYF	TGCGCCAGCAGCCTAGGACAGGGGGCTTACGAGCAGTACTTC
NA	13	NA	TRBJ2-7	TRBV5-1	CASSLDSPYEQYF	TGCGCCAGCAGCTTGGACAGTCCTTACGAGCAGTACTTC
NA	14	NA	TRBJ2-7	TRBV18	CASSPGDGAYEQYF	TGTGCCAGCTCACCAGGAGACGGAGCCTACGAGCAGTACTTC
TRBD1	13	NA	TRBJ2-5	TRBV19	CAIGDRGGQTQYF	TGTGCCATTGGCGACAGGGGCGGACAGACCCAGTACTTC
NA	15	once	TRBJ1-5	TRBV19	CASSIVHRVDQPQHF	TGTGCCAGTAGTATAGTCCACAGGGTTGATCAGCCCCAGCATTTT
NA	13	NA	TRBJ2-7	TRBV9	CASSSGSSYEQYF	TGTGCCAGCAGCTCAGGAAGCTCCTACGAGCAGTACTTC
TRBD2	14	NA	TRBJ2-1	TRBV28	CASSLLTAGVEQFF	TGTGCCAGCAGTTTACTAACAGCGGGAGTTGAGCAGTTCTTC
NA	13	NA	TRBJ1-2	TRBV13	CASSLGAAYGYTF	TGTGCCAGCAGCTTAGGGGCGGCCTATGGCTACACCTTC
NA	16	NA	TRBJ1-2	TRBV25-1	CASSNFGTPANYGYTF	TGTGCCAGCAGTAACTTCGGGACACCGGCTAACTATGGCTACACCTTC
NA	15	NA	TRBJ2-7	TRBV27	CASSLRPTPAYEQYF	TGTGCCAGCAGTTTGCGGCCCACCCCCGCCTACGAGCAGTACTTC
TRBD1	16	NA	TRBJ1-6	TRBV28	CASSNIGQVGNSPLHF	TGTGCCAGCAGTAATATAGGACAGGTGGGGAATTCACCCCTCCACTTT
TRBD2	15	NA	TRBJ2-7	TRBV7-6	CASSPLAGISYEQYF	TGTGCCAGCAGTCCACTAGCGGGTATCTCCTACGAGCAGTACTTC
TRBD2	15	NA	TRBJ2-7	TRBV9	CASSVGGLAGNEQYF	TGTGCCAGCAGCGTAGGGGGACTAGCGGGGAACGAGCAGTACTTC
TRBD2	16	NA	TRBJ2-1	TRBV4-1	CASSQRGGSGYNEQFF	TGCGCCAGCAGCCAACGGGGCGGGAGTGGATACAATGAGCAGTTCTTC
NA	15	NA	TRBJ2-5	TRBV28	CASSLSASFQETQYF	TGTGCCAGCAGCCTTAGCGCGTCGTTCCAAGAGACCCAGTACTTC
TRBD2	16	NA	TRBJ2-7	TRBV27	CASRGPLAGDSYEQYF	TGTGCCAGCAGAGGCCCCCTAGCGGGAGATTCCTACGAGCAGTACTTC
NA	14	NA	TRBJ2-7	TRBV14	CASSVLAGNYEQYF	TGTGCCAGCAGCGTCTTGGCGGGGAACTACGAGCAGTACTTC
NA	16	NA	TRBJ2-7	TRBV5-6	CAIDDWDSSVNYEQYF	TGTGCCATCGATGACTGGGACTCGTCAGTAAACTACGAGCAGTACTTC
NA	14	NA	TRBJ2-7	TRBV7-9	CASSLALTDYEQYF	TGTGCCAGCAGCTTAGCCCTGACAGACTACGAGCAGTACTTC
TRBD2	16	NA	TRBJ2-2	TRBV7-9	CASSPTSGPYTGELFF	TGTGCCAGCAGCCCGACTAGCGGGCCCTACACCGGGGAGCTGTTTTTT
NA	13	NA	TRBJ1-2	TRBV19	CASSIGRDYGYTF	TGTGCCAGTAGTATAGGACGGGACTATGGCTACACCTTC
NA	17	NA	TRBJ2-7	TRBV4-3	CASSQGFSGVMVYEQYF	TGCGCCAGCAGCCAAGGGTTCTCGGGGGTTATGGTATACGAGCAGTACTTC
NA	17	NA	TRBJ1-2	TRBV11-2	CASSPGQASRKTYGYTF	TGTGCCAGCAGCCCGGGTCAAGCAAGCAGAAAGACCTATGGCTACACCTTC
TRBD2	17	NA	TRBJ2-1	TRBV7-3	CASSRTTSGKGYNEQFF	TGTGCCAGCAGCCGGACGACTAGCGGCAAAGGATACAATGAGCAGTTCTTC
TRBD1	14	NA	TRBJ2-7	TRBV9	CASSPGQGGYEQYF	TGTGCCAGCAGCCCCGGACAGGGCGGCTACGAGCAGTACTTC
NA	14	NA	TRBJ2-1	TRBV7-9	CASNEGGPYNEQFF	TGTGCCAGCAACGAGGGGGGGCCCTACAATGAGCAGTTCTTC
TRBD1	15	NA	TRBJ1-4	TRBV5-1	CASSSRDRKFEKLFF	TGCGCCAGCAGCTCCCGGGACAGGAAATTCGAAAAACTGTTTTTT
TRBD1	15	NA	TRBJ1-1	TRBV19	CASSPGDRSVSEAFF	TGTGCCAGTAGTCCCGGGGACAGGAGCGTTTCTGAAGCTTTCTTT
TRBD1	13	NA	TRBJ1-1	TRBV27	CASSLRQGRDAFF	TGTGCCAGCAGTCTTAGACAGGGGAGGGATGCTTTCTTT
TRBD1	15	few	TRBJ1-1	TRBV19	CASSMVTGVGTEAFF	TGTGCCAGTAGTATGGTGACAGGGGTGGGCACTGAAGCTTTCTTT
TRBD1	16	NA	TRBJ1-2	TRBV7-9	CASSLEGGQGIYGYTF	TGTGCCAGCAGCTTAGAGGGGGGACAGGGGATCTATGGCTACACCTTC
NA	20	NA	TRBJ1-2	TRBV21-1	CASSKVGVGDRVSLNYGYTF	TGTGCCAGCAGCAAAGTCGGCGTAGGGGACAGGGTATCCCTTAACTATGGCTACACCTTC
NA	15	NA	TRBJ2-2	TRBV7-9	CASSLVAGKPGELFF	TGTGCCAGCAGCTTAGTTGCGGGAAAGCCCGGGGAGCTGTTTTTT
NA	14	NA	TRBJ2-7	TRBV4-1	CASSPPIDSSEQYF	TGCGCCAGCAGCCCACCTATAGACTCCTCTGAGCAGTACTTC
TRBD2	16	NA	TRBJ2-1	TRBV28	CASSFLGSGMYNEQFF	TGTGCCAGCAGTTTCTTAGGTAGCGGGATGTACAATGAGCAGTTCTTC
NA	15	NA	TRBJ1-4	TRBV4-1	CASSQVAGVNEKLFF	TGCGCCAGCAGCCAAGTGGCAGGGGTTAATGAAAAACTGTTTTTT
TRBD2	18	once	TRBJ2-1	TRBV4-3	CASSRPGLAPFSYNEQFF	TGCGCCAGCAGCCGACCAGGACTAGCGCCTTTTTCCTACAATGAGCAGTTCTTC
TRBD2	15	NA	TRBJ2-1	TRBV11-2	CASSFGLAVNDEQFF	TGTGCCAGCAGCTTCGGACTAGCGGTGAACGATGAGCAGTTCTTC
NA	14	once	TRBJ2-3	TRBV9	CASKSGGSADTQYF	TGTGCCAGCAAGAGTGGAGGTTCGGCAGATACGCAGTATTTT
NA	15	NA	TRBJ1-5	TRBV9	CASSASGYSNQPQHF	TGTGCCAGCAGCGCCTCCGGGTATAGCAATCAGCCCCAGCATTTT
NA	16	NA	TRBJ1-4	TRBV27	CASRSRQGGPNEKLFF	TGTGCCAGCAGAAGTAGGCAGGGTGGGCCTAATGAAAAACTGTTTTTT